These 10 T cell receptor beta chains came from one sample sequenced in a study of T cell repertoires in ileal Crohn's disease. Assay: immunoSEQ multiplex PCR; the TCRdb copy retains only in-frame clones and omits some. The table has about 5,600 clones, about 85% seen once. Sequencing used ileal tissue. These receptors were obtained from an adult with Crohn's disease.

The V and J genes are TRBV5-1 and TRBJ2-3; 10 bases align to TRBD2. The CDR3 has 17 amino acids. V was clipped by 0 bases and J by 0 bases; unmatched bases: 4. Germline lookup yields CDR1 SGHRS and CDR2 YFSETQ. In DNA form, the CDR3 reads TGCGCCAGCAGCTTGGAACTAGCGGGGCCCAGCACAGATACGCAGTATTTT. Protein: CASSLELAGPSTDTQYF. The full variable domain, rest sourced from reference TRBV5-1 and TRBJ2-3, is KAGVTQTPRYLIKTRGQQVTLSCSPISGHRSVSWYQQTPGQGLQFLFEYFSETQRNKGNFPGRFSGRQFSNSRSEMNVSTLELGDSALYLCASSLELAGPSTDTQYFGPGTRLTVL.

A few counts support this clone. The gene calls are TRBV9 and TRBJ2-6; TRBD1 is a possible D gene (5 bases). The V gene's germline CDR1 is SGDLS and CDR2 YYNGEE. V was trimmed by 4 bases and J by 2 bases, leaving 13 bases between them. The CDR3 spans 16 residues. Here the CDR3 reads CASSTQGKAGANVLTF. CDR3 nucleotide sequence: TGTGCCAGCAGCACCCAGGGTAAGGCTGGGGCCAACGTCCTGACTTTC.

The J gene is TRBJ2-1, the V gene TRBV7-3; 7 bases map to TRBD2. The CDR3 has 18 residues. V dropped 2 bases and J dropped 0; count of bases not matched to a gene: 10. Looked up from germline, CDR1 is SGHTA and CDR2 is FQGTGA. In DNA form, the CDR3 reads TGTGCCAGCAGCTTAGGGGCGGGGGTCCTTGGCTCCTACAATGAGCAGTTCTTC. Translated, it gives CASSLGAGVLGSYNEQFF.

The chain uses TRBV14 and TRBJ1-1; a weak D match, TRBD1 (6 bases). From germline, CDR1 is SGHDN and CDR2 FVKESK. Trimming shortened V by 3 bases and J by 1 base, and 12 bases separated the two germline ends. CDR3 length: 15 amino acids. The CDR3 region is CASSHPGGANTEAFF. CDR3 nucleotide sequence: TGTGCCAGCAGCCACCCGGGGGGGGCGAACACTGAAGCTTTCTTT.

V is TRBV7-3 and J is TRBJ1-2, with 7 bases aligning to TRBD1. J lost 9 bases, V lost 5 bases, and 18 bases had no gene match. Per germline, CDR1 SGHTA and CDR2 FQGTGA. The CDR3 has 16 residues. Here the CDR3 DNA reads TGTGCCAGCAGCCCCGGGTTAAGACAGGGAAGCGGCAGCTACACCTTC. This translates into CASSPGLRQGSGSYTF.

CDR3 residues: CASSRGLGLNTGELFF. The CDR3 nucleotides are TGCGCCAGCAGCAGGGGTCTCGGATTAAACACCGGGGAGCTGTTTTTT. The chain recombines TRBV5-1 with TRBJ2-2, with D perhaps TRBD1 (5 bases). The CDR3 runs to 16 residues. Germline CDR1 reads SGHRS; CDR2 reads YFSETQ. With 4 bases removed from V and 2 bases from J, the gap between germline ends came to 15 bases.

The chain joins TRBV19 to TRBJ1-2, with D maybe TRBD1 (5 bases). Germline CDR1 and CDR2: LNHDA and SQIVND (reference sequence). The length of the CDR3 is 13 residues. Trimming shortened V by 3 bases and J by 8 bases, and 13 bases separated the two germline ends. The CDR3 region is CASSIRQGYGYTF. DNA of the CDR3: TGTGCCAGTAGTATTCGGCAGGGTTACGGCTACACCTTC.

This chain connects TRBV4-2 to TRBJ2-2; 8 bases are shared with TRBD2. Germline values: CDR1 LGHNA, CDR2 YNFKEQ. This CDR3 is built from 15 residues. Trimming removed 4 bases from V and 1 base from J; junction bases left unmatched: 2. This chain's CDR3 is CASSLSGGNTGELFF. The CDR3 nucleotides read TGTGCCAGCAGCCTCAGCGGGGGGAACACCGGGGAGCTGTTTTTT.

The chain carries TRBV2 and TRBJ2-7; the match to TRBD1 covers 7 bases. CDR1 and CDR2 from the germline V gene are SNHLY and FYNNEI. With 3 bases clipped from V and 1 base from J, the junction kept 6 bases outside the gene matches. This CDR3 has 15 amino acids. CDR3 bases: TGTGCCAGCAGTGACCTGGACAGGCTTTCCTACGAGCAGTACTTC. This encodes CASSDLDRLSYEQYF.

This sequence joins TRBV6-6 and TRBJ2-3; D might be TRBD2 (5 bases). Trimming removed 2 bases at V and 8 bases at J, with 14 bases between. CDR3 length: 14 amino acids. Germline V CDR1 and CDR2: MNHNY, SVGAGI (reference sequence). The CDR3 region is CASSYLDYGATQYF. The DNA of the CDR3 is TGTGCCAGCAGTTACCTAGACTACGGCGCTACGCAGTATTTT.